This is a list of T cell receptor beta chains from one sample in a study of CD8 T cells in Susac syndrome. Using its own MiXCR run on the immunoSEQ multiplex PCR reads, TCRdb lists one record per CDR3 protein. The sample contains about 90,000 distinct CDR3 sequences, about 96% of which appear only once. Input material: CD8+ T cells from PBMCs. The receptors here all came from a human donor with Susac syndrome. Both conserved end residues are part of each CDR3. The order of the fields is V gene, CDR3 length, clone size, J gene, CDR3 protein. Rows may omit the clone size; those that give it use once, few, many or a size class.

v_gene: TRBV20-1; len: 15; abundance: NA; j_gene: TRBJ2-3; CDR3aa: CSARATGLGTDTQYF
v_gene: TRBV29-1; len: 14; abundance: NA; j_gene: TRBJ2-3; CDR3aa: CSVKAGGESHTQYF
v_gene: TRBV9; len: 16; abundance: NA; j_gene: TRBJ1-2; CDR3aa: CASGGDRGRTNYGYTF
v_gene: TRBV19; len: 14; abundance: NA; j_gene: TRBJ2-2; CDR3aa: CASKAAANTGELFF
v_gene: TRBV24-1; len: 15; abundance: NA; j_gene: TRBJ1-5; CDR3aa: CAPEVGSYSNQPQHF
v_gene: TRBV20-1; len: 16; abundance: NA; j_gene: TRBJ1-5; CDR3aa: CSARDPWTGDNQPQHF
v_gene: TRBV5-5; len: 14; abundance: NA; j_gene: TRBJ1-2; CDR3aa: CASRREDLNYGYTF
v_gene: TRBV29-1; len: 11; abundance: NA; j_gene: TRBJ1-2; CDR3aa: CSAWPLEGYTF
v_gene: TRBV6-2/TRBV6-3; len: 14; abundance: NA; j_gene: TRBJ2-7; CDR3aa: CASSYSDRPYEQYF
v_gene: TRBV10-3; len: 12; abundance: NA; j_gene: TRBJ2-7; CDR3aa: CATGTGAYEQYF
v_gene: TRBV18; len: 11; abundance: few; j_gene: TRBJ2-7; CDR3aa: CASSQNYEQYF
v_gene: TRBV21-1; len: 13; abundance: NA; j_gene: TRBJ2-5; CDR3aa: CASSTGRGETQYF
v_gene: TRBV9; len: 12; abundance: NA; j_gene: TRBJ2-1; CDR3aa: CASSVRYNEQFF
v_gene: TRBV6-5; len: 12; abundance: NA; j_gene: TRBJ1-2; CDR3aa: CASTIGGRGYTF
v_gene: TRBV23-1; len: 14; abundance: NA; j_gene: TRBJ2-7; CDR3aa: CASSQGGLSYEQYF
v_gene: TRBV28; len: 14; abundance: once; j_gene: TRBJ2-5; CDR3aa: CASSWRGGRETQYF
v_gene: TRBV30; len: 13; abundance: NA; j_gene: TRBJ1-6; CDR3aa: CAWNEGGNSPLHF
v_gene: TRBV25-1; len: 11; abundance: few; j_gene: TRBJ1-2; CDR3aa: CASRDSYGYTF